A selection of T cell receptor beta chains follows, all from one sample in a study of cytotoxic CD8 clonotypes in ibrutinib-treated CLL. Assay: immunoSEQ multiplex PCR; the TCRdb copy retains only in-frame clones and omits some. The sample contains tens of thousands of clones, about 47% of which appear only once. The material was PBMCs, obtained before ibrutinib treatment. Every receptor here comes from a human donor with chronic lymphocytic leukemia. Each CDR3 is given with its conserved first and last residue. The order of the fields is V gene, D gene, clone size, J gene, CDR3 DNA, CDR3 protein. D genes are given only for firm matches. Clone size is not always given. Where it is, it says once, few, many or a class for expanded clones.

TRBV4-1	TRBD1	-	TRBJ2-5	TGCGCCAGCAGCCACCAAGAGAGACACCGGACAGGGCAACAGACCCAGTACTTC	CASSHQERHRTGQQTQYF
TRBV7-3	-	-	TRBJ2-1	TGTGCCAGCAGCCCTCCCGGGGCCTACAATGAGCAGTTCTTC	CASSPPGAYNEQFF
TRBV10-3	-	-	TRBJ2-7	TGTGCCATCAGTGGGGCCACGGAGGGACAGACCAGTCACGAGCAGTACTTC	CAISGATEGQTSHEQYF
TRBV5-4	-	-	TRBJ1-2	TGTGCCAGCAGCTTGGATTGGGAAAACTATGGCTACACCTTC	CASSLDWENYGYTF
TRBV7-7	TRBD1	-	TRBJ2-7	TGTGCTAGCAGCCTCGGGACAGGGGACGAGCAGTACTTC	CASSLGTGDEQYF
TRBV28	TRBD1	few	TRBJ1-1	TGTGCCAGCAGTTCAAGGTTCGCTGGGGACAGGGGGGCTTTCTTT	CASSSRFAGDRGAFF
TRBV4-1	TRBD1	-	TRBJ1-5	TGCGCCAGCAGCCAAGGGCTTGGACAGGGCACAATATCATGGCCCCAGCATTTT	CASSQGLGQGTISWPQHF
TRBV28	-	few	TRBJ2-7	TGTGCCAGCAGTTCGTCGGGGGCCACCTACGAGCAGTACTTC	CASSSSGATYEQYF
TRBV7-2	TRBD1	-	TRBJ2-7	TGTGCCAGCAGCCGAATGACGGGACAGGCGCGTGAGCAGTACTTC	CASSRMTGQAREQYF
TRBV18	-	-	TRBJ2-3	TGTGCCAGCTCACCACGTTTAACAGCTAGCACAGATACGCAGTATTTT	CASSPRLTASTDTQYF
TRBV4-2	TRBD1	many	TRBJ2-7	TGTGCCAGCAGATCAGCTGAGGACAGGGGATACGAGCAGTACTTC	CASRSAEDRGYEQYF
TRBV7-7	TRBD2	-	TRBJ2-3	TGTGCTAGCAGCTTAGGGACTAGCAAAGGAGATACGCAGTATTTT	CASSLGTSKGDTQYF
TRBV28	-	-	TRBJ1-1	TGTGCCAGCAGTTTACCCTATACAGGTAACACTGAAGCTTTCTTT	CASSLPYTGNTEAFF
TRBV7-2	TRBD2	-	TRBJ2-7	TGTGCCAGCAGCTCTCAACTAGCGGGGGGAGGTGAGCAGTACTTC	CASSSQLAGGGEQYF
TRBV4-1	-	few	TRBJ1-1	TGCGCCAGCAGCCAACTCCGTGGCCAGGCGTCTACTGAAGCTTTCTTT	CASSQLRGQASTEAFF
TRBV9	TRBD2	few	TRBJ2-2	TGTGCCAGCAGCGTAGGGCTAGCGGGGCCCCTGTGGGAGCTGTTTTTT	CASSVGLAGPLWELFF
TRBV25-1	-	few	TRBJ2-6	TGTGCCAGCAGGACAGCTGGGGCCAACGTCCTGACTTTC	CASRTAGANVLTF
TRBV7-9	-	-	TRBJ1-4	TGTGCCAGCAGCTTAGCCACTGCAACTAATGAAAAACTGTTTTTT	CASSLATATNEKLFF
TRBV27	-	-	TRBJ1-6	TGTGCCAGCAGTTTATGGGGGCCCGGAAAAAGCTCCTATAATTCACCCCTCCACTTT	CASSLWGPGKSSYNSPLHF
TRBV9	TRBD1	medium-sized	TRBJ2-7	TGTGCCAGCAGACAGGGGGCTGGGGAGCAGTACTTC	CASRQGAGEQYF
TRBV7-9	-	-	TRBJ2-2	TGTGCCAGCACCCCCGGCTCCGGGGAGCTGTTTTTT	CASTPGSGELFF
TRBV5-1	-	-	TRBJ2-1	TGCGCCAGCAGCTGGACTACCACCTACAATGAGCAGTTCTTC	CASSWTTTYNEQFF
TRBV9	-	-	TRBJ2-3	TGTGCCAGCAGCGGGTTGCTGCAGGGCGGCGATACGCAGTATTTT	CASSGLLQGGDTQYF
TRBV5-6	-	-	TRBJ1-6	TGTGCCAGCAGCTTGGCAGGGAGCTATAATTCACCCCTCCACTTT	CASSLAGSYNSPLHF
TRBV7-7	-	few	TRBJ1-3	TGTGCTAGCAGCTTAACCGCTAGCTCTGGAAACACCATATATTTT	CASSLTASSGNTIYF
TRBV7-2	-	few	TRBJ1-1	TGTGCCAGCAGCTTAGTAGTTTCGAACACTGAAGCTTTCTTT	CASSLVVSNTEAFF
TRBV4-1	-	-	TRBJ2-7	TGCGCCAGCAGCCAAGTTTTATCGCAGCAGAGCTCCTACGAGCAGTACTTC	CASSQVLSQQSSYEQYF
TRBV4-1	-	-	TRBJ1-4	TGCGCCAGCAGCCAAGAAGGAGGCTCCCTGGGAGAAAAACTGTTTTTT	CASSQEGGSLGEKLFF
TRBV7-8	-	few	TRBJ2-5	TGTGCCAGCATAAAACCGGGGGCCGGCCAGTACTTC	CASIKPGAGQYF
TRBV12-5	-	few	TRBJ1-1	TGTGCTAGTGGTTTGGGAGTAAACACTGAAGCTTTCTTT	CASGLGVNTEAFF
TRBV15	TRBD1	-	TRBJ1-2	TGTGCCACCAGCGGGTGGTTAATTGGGACAGGCGCTAACTATGGCTACACCTTC	CATSGWLIGTGANYGYTF
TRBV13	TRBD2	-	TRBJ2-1	TGTGCCAGCAGCTTAGGACTAGCGGGGAAGCAGTTCTTC	CASSLGLAGKQFF
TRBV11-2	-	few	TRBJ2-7	TGTGCCAGCAGCTCATCGGTCTCCTACGAGCAGTACTTC	CASSSSVSYEQYF
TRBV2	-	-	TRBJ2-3	TGTGCCAGCAGGGTACGTACCCGAGGAGATACGCAGTATTTT	CASRVRTRGDTQYF
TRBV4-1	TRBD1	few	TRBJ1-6	TGCGCCAGCAGCCGGGTGGCGGGACAGGGCTACTCCTATAATTCACCCCTCCACTTT	CASSRVAGQGYSYNSPLHF
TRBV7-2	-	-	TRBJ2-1	TGTGCCAGCAGCCCCCCAGGAGGGCTACTACTCAATGAGCAGTTCTTC	CASSPPGGLLLNEQFF
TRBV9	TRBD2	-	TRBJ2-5	TGTGCCAGCAGCGTAGGGTCTAGCGGGGTGGGCGAGACCCAGTACTTC	CASSVGSSGVGETQYF